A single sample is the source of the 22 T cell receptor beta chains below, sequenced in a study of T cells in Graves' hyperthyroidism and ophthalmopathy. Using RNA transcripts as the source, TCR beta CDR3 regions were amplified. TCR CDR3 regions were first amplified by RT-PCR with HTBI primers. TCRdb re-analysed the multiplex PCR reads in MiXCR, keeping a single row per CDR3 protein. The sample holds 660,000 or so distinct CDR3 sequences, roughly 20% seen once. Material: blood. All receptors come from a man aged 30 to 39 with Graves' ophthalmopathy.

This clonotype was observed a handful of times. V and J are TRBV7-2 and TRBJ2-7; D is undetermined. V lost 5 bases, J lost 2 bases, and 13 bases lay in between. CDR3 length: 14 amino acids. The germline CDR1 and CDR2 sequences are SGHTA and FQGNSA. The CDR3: CASSPTVLPYEQYF. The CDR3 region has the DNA TGTGCCAGCAGCCCCACTGTCCTACCCTACGAGCAGTACTTC.

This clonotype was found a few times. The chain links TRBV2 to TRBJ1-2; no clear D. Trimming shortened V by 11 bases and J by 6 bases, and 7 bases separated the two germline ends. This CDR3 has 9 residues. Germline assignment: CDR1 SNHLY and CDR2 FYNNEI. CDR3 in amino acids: CAPTNGYTF. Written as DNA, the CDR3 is TGTGCCCCCACAAATGGCTACACCTTC.

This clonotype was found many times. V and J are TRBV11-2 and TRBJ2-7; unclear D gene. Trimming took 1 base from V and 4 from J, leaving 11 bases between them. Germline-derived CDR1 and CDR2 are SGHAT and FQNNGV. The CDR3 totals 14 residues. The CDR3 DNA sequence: TGTGCCAGCAGCTTAGCTGGGTCCGCATACGAGCAGTACTTC. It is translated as CASSLAGSAYEQYF.

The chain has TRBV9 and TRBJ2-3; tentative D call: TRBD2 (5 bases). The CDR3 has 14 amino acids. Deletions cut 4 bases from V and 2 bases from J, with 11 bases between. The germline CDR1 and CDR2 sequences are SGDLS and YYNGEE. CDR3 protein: CASSSQRSTDTQYF. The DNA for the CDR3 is TGTGCCAGCAGCTCCCAGCGGTCCACAGATACGCAGTATTTT.

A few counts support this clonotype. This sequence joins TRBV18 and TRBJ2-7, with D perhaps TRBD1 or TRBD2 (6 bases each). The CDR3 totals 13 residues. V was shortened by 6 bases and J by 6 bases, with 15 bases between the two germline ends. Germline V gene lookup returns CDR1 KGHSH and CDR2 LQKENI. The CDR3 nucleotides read TGTGCCAGCTCCGAGAGGGGGGCCTCCGAGCAGTACTTC. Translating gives CASSERGASEQYF.

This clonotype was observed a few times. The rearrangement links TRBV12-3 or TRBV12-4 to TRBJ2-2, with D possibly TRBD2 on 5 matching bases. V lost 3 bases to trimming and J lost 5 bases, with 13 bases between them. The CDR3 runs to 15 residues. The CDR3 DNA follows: TGTGCCAGCAGTTTCTCGGGGAGATTTACCGGGGAGCTGTTTTTT. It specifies CASSFSGRFTGELFF.

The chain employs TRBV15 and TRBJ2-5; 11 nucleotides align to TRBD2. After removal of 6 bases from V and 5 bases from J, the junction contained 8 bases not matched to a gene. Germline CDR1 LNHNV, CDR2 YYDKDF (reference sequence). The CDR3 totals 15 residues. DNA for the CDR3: TGTGCCACCAGAAGACTAGCGGGAAGTGCTGAGACCCAGTACTTC. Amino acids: CATRRLAGSAETQYF.

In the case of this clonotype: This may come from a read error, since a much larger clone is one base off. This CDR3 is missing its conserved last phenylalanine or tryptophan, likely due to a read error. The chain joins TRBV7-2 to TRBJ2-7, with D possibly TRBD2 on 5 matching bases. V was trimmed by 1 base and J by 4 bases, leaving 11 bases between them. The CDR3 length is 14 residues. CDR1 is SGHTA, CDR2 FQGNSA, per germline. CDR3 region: CASSLGAERYEQYS. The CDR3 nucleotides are TGTGCCAGCAGCTTAGGAGCGGAGAGATACGAGCAGTACTCC.

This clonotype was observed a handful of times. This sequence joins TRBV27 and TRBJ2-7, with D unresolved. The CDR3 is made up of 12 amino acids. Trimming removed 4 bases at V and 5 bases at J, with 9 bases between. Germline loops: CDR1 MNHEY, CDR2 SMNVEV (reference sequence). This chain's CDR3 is CASSSRPDEQYF. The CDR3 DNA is TGTGCCAGCAGTTCTCGTCCGGACGAGCAGTACTTC.

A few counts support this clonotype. CDR3 DNA sequence: TGTGCCAGCAGTTACTCACCAGCGGGGTCCTACAATGAGCAGTTCTTC. Amino acid sequence: CASSYSPAGSYNEQFF. The V gene is TRBV6-5, the J gene TRBJ2-1; the match to TRBD2 covers 7 bases. The CDR3 has 16 residues. Per germline, CDR1 MNHEY and CDR2 SVGAGI. V was clipped by 0 bases and J by 1 base; unmatched bases: 3.

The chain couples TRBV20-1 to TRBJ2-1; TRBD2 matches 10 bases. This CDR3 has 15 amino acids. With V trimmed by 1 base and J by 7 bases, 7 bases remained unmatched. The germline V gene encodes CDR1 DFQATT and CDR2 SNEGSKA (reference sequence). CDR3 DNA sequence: TGCAGTGCTAGAGTTGGCCTAGCGGGAGATAATGAGCAGTTCTTC. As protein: CSARVGLAGDNEQFF.

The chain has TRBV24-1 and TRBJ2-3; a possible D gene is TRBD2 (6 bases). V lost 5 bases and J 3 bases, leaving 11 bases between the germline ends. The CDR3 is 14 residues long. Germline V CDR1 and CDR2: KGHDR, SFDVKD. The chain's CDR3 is CATSGTGATDTQYF. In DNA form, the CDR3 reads TGTGCCACCAGTGGAACGGGAGCAACAGATACGCAGTATTTT.

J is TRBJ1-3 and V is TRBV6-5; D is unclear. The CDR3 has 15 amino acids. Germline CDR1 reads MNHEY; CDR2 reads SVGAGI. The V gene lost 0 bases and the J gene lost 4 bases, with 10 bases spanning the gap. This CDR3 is CASSYSSSWGNTIYF. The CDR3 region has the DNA TGTGCCAGCAGTTACTCGTCATCGTGGGGAAACACCATATATTTT.

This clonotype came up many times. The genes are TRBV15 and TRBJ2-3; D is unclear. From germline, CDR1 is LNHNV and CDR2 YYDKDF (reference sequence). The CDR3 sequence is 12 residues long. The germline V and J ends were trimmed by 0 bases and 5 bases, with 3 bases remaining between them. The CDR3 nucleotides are TGTGCCACCAGCAGAGACCAAGATACGCAGTATTTT. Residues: CATSRDQDTQYF.

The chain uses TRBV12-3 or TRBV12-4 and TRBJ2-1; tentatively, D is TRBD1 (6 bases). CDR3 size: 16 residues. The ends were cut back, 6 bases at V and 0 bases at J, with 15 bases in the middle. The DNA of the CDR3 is TGTGCCAGCAGCCCAGGGGACCCCAGCTCCTACAATGAGCAGTTCTTC. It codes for CASSPGDPSSYNEQFF.

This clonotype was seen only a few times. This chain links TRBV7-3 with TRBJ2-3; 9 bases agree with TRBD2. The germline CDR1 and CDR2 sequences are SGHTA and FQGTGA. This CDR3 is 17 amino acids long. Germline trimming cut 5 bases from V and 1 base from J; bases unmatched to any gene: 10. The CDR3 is CASSLLAGGPGTDTQYF. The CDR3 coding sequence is TGTGCCAGCAGCCTTCTGGCGGGAGGGCCGGGCACAGATACGCAGTATTTT.

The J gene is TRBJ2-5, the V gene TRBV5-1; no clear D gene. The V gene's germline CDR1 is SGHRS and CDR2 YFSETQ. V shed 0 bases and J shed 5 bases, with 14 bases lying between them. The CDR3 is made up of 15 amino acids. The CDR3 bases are TGCGCCAGCAGCTTGGCCCCTACAGTTAGGGAGACCCAGTACTTC. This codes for CASSLAPTVRETQYF.

CDR3 sequence: CSATLDSTDTQYF. The CDR3 DNA follows: TGCAGTGCAACCTTGGACAGCACAGATACGCAGTATTTT. The genes are TRBV20-1 and TRBJ2-3; no clear D. This CDR3 contains 13 residues. V lost 6 bases and J 0 bases, leaving 10 bases between the germline ends. Germline lookup yields CDR1 DFQATT and CDR2 SNEGSKA (reference sequence).

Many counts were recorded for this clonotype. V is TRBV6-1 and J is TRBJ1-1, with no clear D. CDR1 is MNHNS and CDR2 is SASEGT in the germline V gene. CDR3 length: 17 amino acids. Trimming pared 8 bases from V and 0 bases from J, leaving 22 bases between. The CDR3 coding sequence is TGTGCCAGCTCAACACTCCCGAGGGCCGAGGTGAACACTGAAGCTTTCTTT. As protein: CASSTLPRAEVNTEAFF.

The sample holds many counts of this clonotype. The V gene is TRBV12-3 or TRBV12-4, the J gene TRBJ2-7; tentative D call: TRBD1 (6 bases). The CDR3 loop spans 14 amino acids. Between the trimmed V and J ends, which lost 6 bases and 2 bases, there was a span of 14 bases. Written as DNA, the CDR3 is TGTGCCAGCAGGCCTACAGGGACCGCCTACGAGCAGTACTTC. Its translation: CASRPTGTAYEQYF.

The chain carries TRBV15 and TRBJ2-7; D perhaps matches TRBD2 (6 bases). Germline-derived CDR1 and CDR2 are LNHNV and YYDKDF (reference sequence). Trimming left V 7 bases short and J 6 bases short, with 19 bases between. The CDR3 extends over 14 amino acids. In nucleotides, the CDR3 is TGTGCCACCACTAGAGGTGGGACTCCGGGCGAGCAGTACTTC. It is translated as CATTRGGTPGEQYF.

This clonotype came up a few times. CDR3 region: CASSPQGSGDPYEQYF. CDR3 coding DNA: TGTGCCAGCTCACCACAAGGGTCAGGGGACCCCTACGAGCAGTACTTC. The rearrangement links TRBV18 to TRBJ2-7; the D gene is possibly TRBD1 (6 bases). V was cut by 1 base and J by 2 bases, with 15 bases left in between. CDR3 length: 16 amino acids. Germline CDR1 is KGHSH and CDR2 is LQKENI.